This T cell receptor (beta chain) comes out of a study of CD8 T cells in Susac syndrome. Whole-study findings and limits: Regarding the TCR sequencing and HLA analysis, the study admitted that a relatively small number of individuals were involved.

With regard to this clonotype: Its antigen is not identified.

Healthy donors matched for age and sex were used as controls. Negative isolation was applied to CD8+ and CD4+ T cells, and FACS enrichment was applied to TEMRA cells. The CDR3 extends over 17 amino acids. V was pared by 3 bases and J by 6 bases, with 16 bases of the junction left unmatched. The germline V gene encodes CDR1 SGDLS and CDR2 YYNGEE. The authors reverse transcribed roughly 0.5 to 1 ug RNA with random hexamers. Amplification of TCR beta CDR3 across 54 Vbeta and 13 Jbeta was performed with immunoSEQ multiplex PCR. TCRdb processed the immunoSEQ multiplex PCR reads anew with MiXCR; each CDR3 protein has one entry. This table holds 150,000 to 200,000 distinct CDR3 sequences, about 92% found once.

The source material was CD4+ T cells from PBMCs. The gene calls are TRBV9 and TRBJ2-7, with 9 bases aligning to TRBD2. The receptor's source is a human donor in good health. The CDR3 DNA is TGTGCCAGCAGCGAGAGAGGGGTGGGACTAGCAATTTCCGAGCAGTACTTC. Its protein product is CASSERGVGLAISEQYF.